The T cell receptor beta chain under discussion was sequenced for a study of human thymus T cells. The people who donated were healthy Finnish babies having corrective surgery for congenital heart defects. A roughly 0.45-1 mL peripheral blood aliquot was taken intraoperatively from four of eight donors. Blood DNA came from all available leukocytes, not a fixed cell number. Generated by immunoSEQ multiplex PCR, the TCRdb table keeps only in-frame clones and is missing some. The table lists tens of thousands of clones, 94% of them singletons. This clone was detected only a few times. As yet, its antigen is unknown. Study-wide points: Repertoires sampled from thymus and blood appeared biased in V and J gene usage.

The clonotype was recovered from a boy under two years old with a congenital heart defect but otherwise immunologically healthy. Sequencing was carried out using blood.

The CDR3 nucleotides read TGTGCCAGCAGTTTATCCTCTTCGTGGCCTTCACCCCTCCACTTT. This sequence encodes CASSLSSSWPSPLHF. This chain connects TRBV27 to TRBJ1-6, with D unresolved. Trimming took 0 bases from V and 9 from J, leaving 12 bases between them. The CDR3 has 15 residues. Germline assignment: CDR1 MNHEY and CDR2 SMNVEV (reference sequence).